The rows below give T cell receptor beta chains drawn from one sample of a study of blood T cell repertoires in COVID-19. Using immunoSEQ multiplex PCR, the repertoire was profiled, and TCRdb retains in-frame clones only, with some absent. The sample contains 260,000 or so clones, more than 80% of which appear only once. Sequenced sample: peripheral blood. The receptors were gathered from a woman older than 75 with COVID-19, enrolled during active disease. CDR3s include the opening cysteine and the closing phenylalanine or tryptophan. Clone size is given for some rows only: seen once, a few or many times, or a class if the clone is expanded.

clone_size	cdr3_length	j_call	v_call	cdr3_aa
NA	16	TRBJ2-6	TRBV21-1	CASSMDRVNGANVLTF
NA	15	TRBJ1-5	TRBV7-9	CASSSAGTGGPPQHF
NA	17	TRBJ1-5	TRBV6-2/TRBV6-3	CASSPALRSKRNQPQHF
NA	16	TRBJ1-3	TRBV4-1	CASSPATSGKGNTIYF
once	14	TRBJ2-7	TRBV6-2/TRBV6-3	CASSYVAKGHEQYF
NA	16	TRBJ2-3	TRBV6-2/TRBV6-3	CASSFQGTVSTDTQYF
NA	15	TRBJ1-2	TRBV7-2	CASSIQAIANYGYTF
NA	17	TRBJ1-4	TRBV5-5	CASSLAPLNSGGEKLFF
NA	12	TRBJ2-3	TRBV12-3/TRBV12-4	CASNLNTDTQYF
NA	11	TRBJ1-2	TRBV2	CASRATGTYTF
NA	16	TRBJ1-4	TRBV4-1	CASSQVPGIANEKLFF
once	13	TRBJ1-2	TRBV28	CASSLGGSYGYTF
NA	13	TRBJ2-3	TRBV2	CAGKGFFADTQYF
NA	14	TRBJ1-2	TRBV6-6	CASSSGGADYGYTF
NA	13	TRBJ1-6	TRBV30	CAWGTSLGSPLHF
NA	17	TRBJ2-3	TRBV28	CASSPWAGESTPDTQYF
NA	13	TRBJ1-3	TRBV19	CASSRDSGNTIYF
few	15	TRBJ1-2	TRBV3-1/TRBV3-2	CASSPWDIEVYGYTF
NA	14	TRBJ1-3	TRBV5-1	CASSLHPTGNTIYF
NA	16	TRBJ1-3	TRBV4-3	CASSQDIPGAGNTIYF
NA	15	TRBJ1-3	TRBV7-8	CASSLRQGTGNTIYF
NA	13	TRBJ1-1	TRBV12-3/TRBV12-4	CASSLKPGQGPPF
few	13	TRBJ1-3	TRBV3-1/TRBV3-2	CASSYAPEDTIYF
NA	14	TRBJ2-1	TRBV5-1	CASSPGQGENEQFF
NA	13	TRBJ2-2	TRBV11-2	CASSLINSGELFF
NA	16	TRBJ1-5	TRBV6-6	CASIILGGRINQPQHF
NA	16	TRBJ1-4	TRBV5-1	CASSLGPQGTNEKLFF
NA	13	TRBJ2-7	TRBV6-5	CASRPVGEYEQYF
NA	15	TRBJ1-6	TRBV27	CASSLRPDIVSPLHF
NA	13	TRBJ1-1	TRBV6-5	CASSYSISTEAFF
NA	14	TRBJ1-4	TRBV18	CASSPPGGGEKLFF
NA	17	TRBJ2-7	TRBV4-3	CASSQEWGASGTYEQYF